The 30 T cell receptor beta chains below were found in one sample sequenced in a study of T cells in Graves' hyperthyroidism and ophthalmopathy. Researchers took RNA transcripts and amplified the TCR beta CDR3 regions from them. The primer set for the first-round RT-PCR of the TCR CDR3 was HTBI. Via MiXCR, TCRdb re-called the multiplex PCR reads, giving one row per CDR3 protein. This sample has 750,000 to 900,000 distinct CDR3 sequences; 35% to 40% occur once, and the top ten carry 7.5% to 9.5%. Material for sequencing was blood. These receptors were taken from a man aged 18 to 30 with Graves' hyperthyroidism.

This sequence joins TRBV11-1 and TRBJ1-2; 9 nucleotides agree with TRBD1. The J segment lost 8 bases and the V segment lost 0 bases, leaving 4 bases of the junction unmatched. Germline CDR1 SGHAT, CDR2 FQDESV (reference sequence). This CDR3 spans 14 amino acids. CDR3 DNA: TGTGCCAGCAGCTTAGCCGGGACAGGGCGAGGCTACACCTTC. Residues: CASSLAGTGRGYTF.

The chain has TRBV10-3 and TRBJ1-1, with no clear D. The CDR3 totals 13 residues. The germline CDR1 and CDR2 sequences are ENHRY and SYGVKD. V lost 2 bases and J lost 7, with 11 bases in between. This CDR3 reads CAISEPTVLEAFF. The CDR3 DNA is TGTGCCATCAGTGAGCCGACGGTCCTTGAAGCTTTCTTT.

This clonotype was found many times. The V and J genes are TRBV2 and TRBJ1-1; 7 bases match TRBD1. Germline values: CDR1 SNHLY, CDR2 FYNNEI. This CDR3 is built from 15 residues. The V gene end was trimmed by 7 bases and the J gene end by 0 bases; junction bases not matched to a gene: 8. CDR3 DNA sequence: TGTGCCAGCACTACAGGGGCTTTCATGAACACTGAAGCTTTCTTT. Its translation: CASTTGAFMNTEAFF.

The rearrangement uses TRBV18 and TRBJ2-2, with 7 nucleotides matching TRBD2. Unmatched junction bases numbered 4, after V lost 2 bases and J lost 1 base. Germline V gives CDR1 KGHSH, CDR2 LQKENI. This CDR3 is built from 16 residues. This chain's CDR3 is CASSPEASGNTGELFF. CDR3 DNA sequence: TGTGCCAGCTCACCAGAGGCTAGCGGGAACACCGGGGAGCTGTTTTTT.

This clonotype was seen at least ten times. The chain combines TRBV24-1 with TRBJ1-5, with D hard to call. The CDR3 runs 14 residues. Germline lookup yields CDR1 KGHDR and CDR2 SFDVKD. With 3 bases removed from V and 0 bases from J, the gap between germline ends came to 5 bases. CDR3 sequence (DNA): TGTGCCACCAGTGATGTCGATAGCAATCAGCCCCAGCATTTT. Protein sequence: CATSDVDSNQPQHF.

This clonotype was seen a handful of times. The chain has TRBV2 and TRBJ2-7; 11 positions match TRBD2. Germline assignment: CDR1 SNHLY and CDR2 FYNNEI. The CDR3 sequence is 16 residues long. J was trimmed by 5 bases and V by 6 bases; bases with no gene match: 12. The CDR3 region has the DNA TGTGCCAGCAGCAGTCTTAGCGGGAGGGCCGCGGACGAGCAGTACTTC. Its translation: CASSSLSGRAADEQYF.

This chain uses TRBV10-3 with TRBJ1-5, with TRBD1 as a possible D gene (5 bases). V was clipped by 10 bases and J by 2 bases, with 18 bases between them. The CDR3 runs 15 residues. Germline values: CDR1 ENHRY, CDR2 SYGVKD. The CDR3 loop reads CASRPQGTGNQPQHF. The CDR3 DNA reads TGTGCCAGCAGACCCCAGGGAACGGGCAATCAGCCCCAGCATTTT.

This clonotype appeared many times. This chain links TRBV24-1 with TRBJ2-5; 7 bases map to TRBD1. This CDR3 comprises 14 residues. The V gene's germline CDR1 is KGHDR and CDR2 SFDVKD. J lost 1 base, V lost 9 bases, and 7 bases had no gene match. This chain's CDR3 is CATGDSEIQETQYF. The CDR3 DNA reads as TGTGCCACCGGGGACAGTGAAATCCAAGAGACCCAGTACTTC.

This clonotype was counted many times. The chain employs TRBV29-1 and TRBJ1-5, with TRBD1 identical over 8 bases. J was trimmed by 2 bases and V by 6 bases; bases with no gene match: 6. This CDR3 comprises 14 residues. From germline, CDR1 is SQVTM and CDR2 ANQGSEA. Written as DNA, the CDR3 is TGCAGCGTGCTGGACAGGGAGGGCAATCAGCCCCAGCATTTT. It is translated as CSVLDREGNQPQHF.

This clonotype was counted between two and nine times. The V gene is TRBV12-3 or TRBV12-4, the J gene TRBJ1-2, with 11 bases matching TRBD1. The CDR3 is 14 amino acids. V trimming: 6 bases; J trimming: 8 bases; junction bases outside the gene matches: 8. In nucleotides, the CDR3 is TGTGCCAGCAGCAAAGGACAGGGGGCTGGGGGCTACACCTTC. It encodes CASSKGQGAGGYTF.

This clonotype was seen a handful of times. This chain joins TRBV9 and TRBJ2-5; unclear D gene. V lost 4 bases and J lost 5, with 21 bases in between. There are 16 residues in the CDR3. Germline V gene lookup returns CDR1 SGDLS and CDR2 YYNGEE. CDR3 sequence reads: CASSPVSGGALETQYF. For the CDR3, the DNA is TGTGCCAGCAGCCCCGTTTCAGGTGGAGCTCTTGAGACCCAGTACTTC.

This clonotype was detected many times. The V and J genes are TRBV7-6 and TRBJ2-7; D is unresolved. Germline V gene sequence: CDR1 SGHVS, CDR2 FNYEAQ. The CDR3 is made up of 14 amino acids. V was pared by 8 bases and J by 2 bases, with 16 bases between. CDR3: CASSLEAGPYEQYF. The CDR3 DNA is TGTGCCAGCTCCCTCGAAGCAGGCCCCTACGAGCAGTACTTC. Supplemented by reference TRBV7-6 and TRBJ2-7, the full variable domain reads GAGVSQSPRYKVTKRGQDVALRCDPISGHVSLYWYRQALGQGPEFLTYFNYEAQQDKSGLPNDRFSAERPEGSISTLTIQRTEQRDSAMYRCASSLEAGPYEQYFGPGTRLTVT.

The chain is built from TRBV20-1 and TRBJ1-5; D uncertain. This CDR3 has 14 amino acids. V gave up 3 bases and J gave up 0 bases, with 9 bases separating them. CDR1 DFQATT and CDR2 SNEGSKA come from the germline V gene (reference sequence). CDR3: CSARGFYSNQPQHF. The CDR3 bases are TGCAGTGCTAGGGGGTTTTATAGCAATCAGCCCCAGCATTTT.

This clonotype was counted many times. The gene calls are TRBV9 and TRBJ2-2, with 8 bases aligning to TRBD1. Per germline, CDR1 SGDLS and CDR2 YYNGEE. Trimming took 3 bases from V and 4 from J; bases not matched to a gene: 5. The CDR3 length is 15 residues. CDR3 sequence: CASSGGQGRTGELFF. The CDR3 coding sequence is TGTGCCAGCAGCGGTGGACAGGGACGCACCGGGGAGCTGTTTTTT. Looking up the rest from reference TRBV9 and TRBJ2-2 gives the full variable domain: DSGVTQTPKHLITATGQRVTLRCSPRSGDLSVYWYQQSLDQGLQFLIQYYNGEERAKGNILERFSAQQFPDLHSELNLSSLELGDSALYFCASSGGQGRTGELFFGEGSRLTVL.

Turning to this clonotype: A much more abundant neighbour one base away suggests this may be a read error. The chain combines TRBV29-1 with TRBJ1-1; no reliable D call. The germline V and J ends were trimmed by 0 bases and 0 bases, with 11 bases remaining between them. The CDR3 is 15 amino acids. CDR1 and CDR2 from the germline V gene are SQVTM and ANQGSEA. For the CDR3, the DNA is TGCAGCGTTGAAGATCCGAGTCAGATGAACACTGAAGCTTTCTTT. Translation gives CSVEDPSQMNTEAFF.

The chain recombines TRBV7-9 with TRBJ2-7; perhaps D is TRBD1 or TRBD2 (5 bases each). This CDR3 comprises 17 residues. The V and J ends lost 8 bases and 0 bases respectively, with 23 bases between them. The germline V gene has CDR1 SEHNR and CDR2 FQNEAQ (reference sequence). The CDR3: CASSPPGAAVNSYEQYF. The CDR3 DNA sequence: TGTGCCAGCTCACCCCCCGGGGCAGCGGTGAACTCCTACGAGCAGTACTTC.

The CDR3 is CASSFGDLGYTF. CDR3 coding DNA: TGTGCCAGCAGCTTCGGGGACTTAGGCTACACCTTC. The rearrangement uses TRBV7-2 and TRBJ1-2; D is possibly TRBD1 (5 bases). Between the trimmed V and J ends, which lost 3 bases and 8 bases, there was a span of 10 bases. The length of the CDR3 is 12 residues. Germline V gives CDR1 SGHTA, CDR2 FQGNSA.

This clonotype showed up just a few times. The chain recombines TRBV7-9 with TRBJ2-7, with a tentative D call TRBD1 (7 bases). The CDR3 runs 15 residues. V was cut by 5 bases and J by 0 bases, with 14 bases left in between. Germline CDR1 and CDR2: SEHNR and FQNEAQ (reference sequence). CDR3 in amino acids: CASSPSEGASYEQYF. Written as DNA, the CDR3 is TGTGCCAGCAGCCCTAGCGAGGGGGCCTCCTACGAGCAGTACTTC.

V is TRBV7-3 and J is TRBJ2-7; 9 nucleotides align to TRBD1. CDR1 is SGHTA and CDR2 is FQGTGA in the germline V gene. The V and J ends lost 8 bases and 5 bases, in that order; junction bases with no gene match: 13. The CDR3 loop spans 15 amino acids. CDR3 region: CASAHGDRARNEQYF. CDR3 in DNA: TGTGCCAGCGCCCATGGGGACAGGGCTAGAAACGAGCAGTACTTC.

This clonotype was counted many times. V and J are TRBV7-9 and TRBJ1-1, with no clear D. Germline loops: CDR1 SEHNR, CDR2 FQNEAQ (reference sequence). The V and J ends lost 6 bases and 1 base respectively, with 15 bases between them. The CDR3 has 15 amino acids. In nucleotides, the CDR3 is TGTGCCAGCAGTTCCACTAGGCTGGGGAACACTGAAGCTTTCTTT. This encodes CASSSTRLGNTEAFF.

At least ten counts were recorded for this clonotype. The V gene is TRBV29-1, the J gene TRBJ2-2; D not resolved. Germline V gene lookup returns CDR1 SQVTM and CDR2 ANQGSEA. The CDR3 contains 13 residues. V lost 3 bases to trimming and J lost 2 bases, with 7 bases between them. CDR3 in amino acids: CSVEWLNTGELFF. CDR3 coding DNA: TGCAGCGTTGAGTGGCTAAACACCGGGGAGCTGTTTTTT.

This clonotype was observed once. This chain joins TRBV7-3 and TRBJ2-5, with a tentative D call TRBD2 (6 bases). Germline CDR1 SGHTA, CDR2 FQGTGA. V dropped 5 bases and J dropped 4 bases, with 26 bases sitting between them. The CDR3 runs to 18 residues. The CDR3 DNA reads as TGTGCCAGCAGCCAAGAAAAGGGTGAGGGACTCCGGGGAGAGACCCAGTACTTC. Encoded protein: CASSQEKGEGLRGETQYF.

The chain employs TRBV24-1 and TRBJ2-2; TRBD1 agrees at 9 bases. The CDR3 contains 13 residues. V shed 10 bases and J 5 bases; nucleotides not matched to a gene: 4. Germline V gene sequence: CDR1 KGHDR, CDR2 SFDVKD. This chain's CDR3 is CATGTGWTGELFF. As DNA, the CDR3 is TGTGCCACAGGGACAGGGTGGACCGGGGAGCTGTTTTTT.

V gene TRBV20-1 combines with J gene TRBJ1-5; D perhaps matches TRBD1 (5 bases). Trimming shortened V by 1 base and J by 9 bases, and 13 bases separated the two germline ends. CDR3 length: 13 residues. Germline V gene data show CDR1 as DFQATT and CDR2 as SNEGSKA (reference sequence). The CDR3 here is CSARGQGGGPQHF. The CDR3, as DNA: TGCAGTGCTAGAGGTCAAGGCGGGGGGCCCCAGCATTTT.

The chain recombines TRBV2 with TRBJ1-1, with D tentatively TRBD1 (6 bases). Germline V lookup: CDR1 SNHLY, CDR2 FYNNEI. The CDR3 extends over 15 amino acids. Deletions cut 7 bases from V and 5 bases from J, with 20 bases between. The CDR3 bases are TGTGCCAGCATATCGGGGGCTGGGCCGGGGACTGAAGCTTTCTTT. Encoded protein: CASISGAGPGTEAFF.

This clonotype was observed many times. The gene calls are TRBV2 and TRBJ2-5; 9 bases align to TRBD1. CDR3 length: 16 amino acids. The junction had 5 bases not matched to a gene; V was cut back by 0 bases and J by 3 bases. Germline lookup yields CDR1 SNHLY and CDR2 FYNNEI. The CDR3 region is CASSEAGWTGEETQYF. The CDR3 coding sequence is TGTGCCAGCAGTGAAGCAGGGTGGACAGGGGAAGAGACCCAGTACTTC.

To note about this clonotype: It may be a read error: a sequence one base away is much more abundant. This chain connects TRBV2 to TRBJ1-5; 9 bases align to TRBD1. Per germline, CDR1 SNHLY and CDR2 FYNNEI. CDR3 length equals 16 residues. The CDR3 DNA is TGTGCCAGCAGTCCGGACAGGGGAGTTGGAAATCAGCCCCAGCAATTT. Its protein is CASSPDRGVGNQPQQF.

This chain uses TRBV7-9 with TRBJ2-7; 9 nucleotides agree with TRBD2. The V gene's germline CDR1 is SEHNR and CDR2 FQNEAQ (reference sequence). V dropped 5 bases and J dropped 1; count of bases not matched to a gene: 6. The CDR3 loop spans 15 amino acids. The CDR3 sequence is CASSPDSGRSYEQYF. CDR3 sequence (DNA): TGTGCCAGCAGCCCGGACAGCGGGAGGTCCTACGAGCAGTACTTC.

The chain recombines TRBV19 with TRBJ1-2; 12 positions agree with TRBD1. Trimming took 6 bases from V and 3 from J; bases not matched to a gene: 8. The CDR3 is 16 amino acids. Germline V gene data show CDR1 as LNHDA and CDR2 as SQIVND (reference sequence). CDR3 in amino acids: CASRTPGTGGDYGYTF. As DNA, the CDR3 is TGTGCCAGTAGAACCCCCGGGACAGGGGGCGACTATGGCTACACCTTC.

J is TRBJ2-5 and V is TRBV19; D unresolved. With 4 bases removed from V and 7 bases from J, the gap between germline ends came to 13 bases. This CDR3 has 13 amino acids. The V gene's germline CDR1 is LNHDA and CDR2 SQIVND (reference sequence). Written as DNA, the CDR3 is TGTGCCAGTAGTACCCTCTTTCTCGGGACCCAGTACTTC. This codes for CASSTLFLGTQYF. The complete variable domain, with remaining parts taken from reference TRBV19 and TRBJ2-5, reads DGGITQSPKYLFRKEGQNVTLSCEQNLNHDAMYWYRQDPGQGLRLIYYSQIVNDFQKGDIAEGYSVSREKKESFPLTVTSAQKNPTAFYLCASSTLFLGTQYFGPGTRLLVL.